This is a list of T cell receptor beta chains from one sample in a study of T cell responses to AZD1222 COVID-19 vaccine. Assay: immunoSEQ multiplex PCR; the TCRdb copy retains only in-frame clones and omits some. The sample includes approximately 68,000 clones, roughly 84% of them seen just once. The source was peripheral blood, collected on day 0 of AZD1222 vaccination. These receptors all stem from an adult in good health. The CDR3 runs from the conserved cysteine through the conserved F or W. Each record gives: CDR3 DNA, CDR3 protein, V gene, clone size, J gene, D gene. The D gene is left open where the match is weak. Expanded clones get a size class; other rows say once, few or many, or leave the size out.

TGTGCCAGCAGCCCTCGAGGGGGGGCCACCTCCTACAATGAGCAGTTCTTC CASSPRGGATSYNEQFF TRBV28 - TRBJ2-1 -
TGTGCCAGCAGCCAATGGGGGACCAACACCGGGGAGCTGTTTTTT CASSQWGTNTGELFF TRBV3-1/TRBV3-2 - TRBJ2-2 -
TGTGCCAGCAGCTTTAATAGGGCCACTGAAGCTTTCTTT CASSFNRATEAFF TRBV11-2 - TRBJ1-1 -
TGTGCCAGCAGTTTCACCAGCTCAATTGAAGCTTTCTTT CASSFTSSIEAFF TRBV28 - TRBJ1-1 -
TGTGCCAGCAGCTTGACAGGGATTAATGGCGAGCAGTACTTC CASSLTGINGEQYF TRBV5-4 - TRBJ2-7 -
TGTGCCAGCAGCCGCCCGGGGGGTGAAGCTTTCTTT CASSRPGGEAFF TRBV27 - TRBJ1-1 -
TGTGCCAGCAGCTTTTCTAGGGGGGGTGGAAACACCATATATTTT CASSFSRGGGNTIYF TRBV5-5 - TRBJ1-3 -
TGTGCCTGGAGTGTATTGGGCAGGGAGAACACTGAAGCTTTCTTT CAWSVLGRENTEAFF TRBV30 - TRBJ1-1 -
TGTGCCAGTAGTGACTGGGTTCCATCCAGCAATCAGCCCCAGCATTTT CASSDWVPSSNQPQHF TRBV19 - TRBJ1-5 -
TGTGCCACCAGCAGAGATCCGGGCGTCGGAAACACCATATATTTT CATSRDPGVGNTIYF TRBV15 - TRBJ1-3 -
TGTGCCAGCAGCCAAGATAGAGAAAAACTGTTTTTT CASSQDREKLFF TRBV3-1/TRBV3-2 - TRBJ1-4 -
TGTGCCACCAGTGATCTAGGTAGCAGACCTAGCGGGGTGGCCTTCTACGAGCAGTACTTC CATSDLGSRPSGVAFYEQYF TRBV24-1 - TRBJ2-7 TRBD2
TGTGCCATCCAGGGGACAGATTATGGCTACACCTTC CAIQGTDYGYTF TRBV10-3 - TRBJ1-2 TRBD1
TGTGCCAGCTCACCACTACCTGGGGCAGGGACCTACGAGCAGTACTTC CASSPLPGAGTYEQYF TRBV18 - TRBJ2-7 -
TGTGCCAGTAGTAACGCAGGGAATAGCAATCAGCCCCAGCATTTT CASSNAGNSNQPQHF TRBV19 - TRBJ1-5 -
TGTGCCAGCAGGCCAGGGTTTTACTATGGCTACACCTTC CASRPGFYYGYTF TRBV6-5 - TRBJ1-2 -
TGCAGCGTTGTAGTCGGCGGGAATTCACCCCTCCACTTT CSVVVGGNSPLHF TRBV29-1 - TRBJ1-6 -
TGTGCCAGCAGCTTAGATCTTAGCGGCGGCTACAATGAGCAGTTCTTC CASSLDLSGGYNEQFF TRBV11-2 - TRBJ2-1 -
TGTGCCAGCAGTCGGGAGGACGAGCAGTACTTC CASSREDEQYF TRBV25-1 few TRBJ2-7 TRBD2
TGCGCCAGCAGCTTGGTGACTCTCGGACAGGACCCCTATGGCTACACCTTC CASSLVTLGQDPYGYTF TRBV5-1 once TRBJ1-2 TRBD1
TGTGCCAGCAGCTTAGATGGGACTACCTACGAGCAGTACTTC CASSLDGTTYEQYF TRBV7-8 - TRBJ2-7 TRBD2
TGCGCCAGCAGCTTGGGGGGACATCCCGGACAGGGGAGCTCACCCCTCCACTTT CASSLGGHPGQGSSPLHF TRBV5-1 - TRBJ1-6 TRBD1
TGTGCCAGTAGTGTAAGTGAAAAACTGTTTTTT CASSVSEKLFF TRBV19 - TRBJ1-4 -
TGTGCCAGCAGCTTAGTTACGATCCCCGACGGGTATGGCTACACCTTC CASSLVTIPDGYGYTF TRBV7-8 once TRBJ1-2 -
TGTGCCACGTGGGACAGGGGAGACTATGGCTACACCTTC CATWDRGDYGYTF TRBV10-3 once TRBJ1-2 TRBD1
TGTGCCAGCACCCGGAAATTACCGGAGAATTCACCCCTCCACTTT CASTRKLPENSPLHF TRBV5-5 - TRBJ1-6 -
TGTGCCAGCAGCGTAGGGACTAGCGGGGAGACCCAGTACTTC CASSVGTSGETQYF TRBV9 - TRBJ2-5 TRBD2
TGTGCCAGCAGATCCGAGGGCTCCTATAATTCACCCCTCCACTTT CASRSEGSYNSPLHF TRBV28 few TRBJ1-6 -
TGTGCCAGTAGTTGGGGGAGGGTTGGTCAGCCCCAGCATTTT CASSWGRVGQPQHF TRBV19 - TRBJ1-5 -
TGTGCCAGCAGCCCGGGGCGTACCTCTGGAAACACCATATATTTT CASSPGRTSGNTIYF TRBV7-2 - TRBJ1-3 -
TGCAGCGTTGATGGGACTAGCGGAATCAATGAGCAGTTCTTC CSVDGTSGINEQFF TRBV29-1 few TRBJ2-1 TRBD2
TGTGCCTGGAGTGCTGGGGTGGACCAGCCCCAGCATTTT CAWSAGVDQPQHF TRBV30 - TRBJ1-5 -
TGTGCCTGGAGTTTCAATGAGCAGTTCTTC CAWSFNEQFF TRBV30 - TRBJ2-1 -
TGTGCCAGCAGCCAGGGCCTCATACTGAGCTCTGGAAACACCATATATTTT CASSQGLILSSGNTIYF TRBV3-1/TRBV3-2 - TRBJ1-3 -
TGCAGTGCTGTGAGAGGTGATACGCAGTATTTT CSAVRGDTQYF TRBV20-1 - TRBJ2-3 -
TGTGCCACCAGCAGAGGACGTGGCGGGGGGGCCGGGGAGCTGTTTTTT CATSRGRGGGAGELFF TRBV15 - TRBJ2-2 TRBD2
TGTGCCAGCAGTCCGCATCGGGGCGCAACCGCGTTCTTC CASSPHRGATAFF TRBV28 - TRBJ2-1 -
TGTGCCAGCAGGCAGTACGGGGGGGAAGATGGCTACACCTTC CASRQYGGEDGYTF TRBV27 - TRBJ1-2 -
TGTGCCAGCGCCTGGTCAGGAACCGGGGAGCTGTTTTTT CASAWSGTGELFF TRBV12-3/TRBV12-4 - TRBJ2-2 -
TGTGCCAGCAGAGAAAGCGGGACAGTTGGTGAAAAACTGTTTTTT CASRESGTVGEKLFF TRBV25-1 - TRBJ1-4 TRBD1
TGTGCCTGGAGTGACCGTCCTTCACCCGGCTACACCTTC CAWSDRPSPGYTF TRBV30 - TRBJ1-2 -
TGTGCCAGCAGCTTAGACCCTGGCCTTGAAGCTTTCTTT CASSLDPGLEAFF TRBV7-8 - TRBJ1-1 -
TGTGCCAGCAGCGAACGGGCAGAAACTTTGGAGCAGTACTTC CASSERAETLEQYF TRBV21-1 - TRBJ2-7 -
TGCGCCAGCAGTGACAGCTCCTACGAGCAGTACTTC CASSDSSYEQYF TRBV10-2 - TRBJ2-7 -
TGTGCCAGCAGATCCAATCCGGGACAGAAAGCTTTCTTT CASRSNPGQKAFF TRBV6-5 - TRBJ1-1 TRBD1
TGTGCCACCAACTGGGGCTCCTACAATGAGCAGTTCTTC CATNWGSYNEQFF TRBV11-2 - TRBJ2-1 -
TGTGCCAGCAGCCCTAGACTAGCGGGGGGCTATTACAATGAGCAGTTCTTC CASSPRLAGGYYNEQFF TRBV9 - TRBJ2-1 TRBD2
TGTGCCAGCAGTTTAGGAACATATAGTCAGCCCCAGCATTTT CASSLGTYSQPQHF TRBV28 - TRBJ1-5 -
TGTGCCAGCAGCCTTCAGACAGGGGGCTCTGGAAACACCATATATTTT CASSLQTGGSGNTIYF TRBV3-1/TRBV3-2 few TRBJ1-3 TRBD1
TGTGCCAGCAGCTTATCCGGGAGCGACGGAGAGACCCAGTACTTC CASSLSGSDGETQYF TRBV7-6 - TRBJ2-5 -
TGTGCCTGGAGTGTTACGGAGGACAGGGTCAAAGCTTTCTTT CAWSVTEDRVKAFF TRBV30 - TRBJ1-1 TRBD1
TGCGCCAGCAGGCTGGACGGCAATCAGCCCCAGCATTTT CASRLDGNQPQHF TRBV10-2 - TRBJ1-5 -
TGTGCCAGCAGCCCATCAAGGGGAGGACCTCTAGCCAAAAACATTCAGTACTTC CASSPSRGGPLAKNIQYF TRBV7-8 - TRBJ2-4 -
TGTGCCAGCAGCTTAACTGGTGCCAGTCCCTTCCAGTACTTC CASSLTGASPFQYF TRBV7-3 - TRBJ2-7 -
TGTGCCAGCAGGCCCCCGGGGATGGATGGCTACACCTTC CASRPPGMDGYTF TRBV6-5 - TRBJ1-2 -